The 15 T cell receptor beta chains below come from one sample, sequenced in a study of cytomegalovirus exposure and HLA in healthy donors. The PCR was carried out with 60 Vbeta primers and 13 Jbeta primers. Sequenced by immunoSEQ multiplex PCR; TCRdb stores in-frame clones only, minus some. Of about 60,000 clones listed, 70% to 85% are singletons. The specimen sequenced was PBMCs. These receptors came from a man between 25 and 39 years old in good health and CMV-seronegative.

The V gene is TRBV28, the J gene TRBJ1-6; TRBD1 is a possible D gene (5 bases). The germline V gene encodes CDR1 MDHEN and CDR2 SYDVKM. V shed 6 bases and J shed 0 bases, with 9 bases lying between them. The CDR3 is 15 amino acids. CDR3 region: CASRTDSSYNSPLHF. CDR3 bases: TGTGCCAGCAGGACTGACAGCTCCTATAATTCACCCCTCCACTTT.

The chain uses TRBV19 and TRBJ2-6; 8 positions agree with TRBD2. After removal of 3 bases from V and 0 bases from J, the junction contained 7 bases not matched to a gene. CDR3 length: 18 residues. The germline V gene encodes CDR1 LNHDA and CDR2 SQIVND (reference sequence). The CDR3 DNA is TGTGCCAGTAGTATCCAACTAGCGGAACTCTCTGGGGCCAACGTCCTGACTTTC. Amino acids: CASSIQLAELSGANVLTF.

Here the CDR3 DNA reads TGTGCCAGTAGTCTTGGACTAGCTACCAATGAGCAGTTCTTC. Protein: CASSLGLATNEQFF. This chain links TRBV19 with TRBJ2-1; 8 nucleotides line up with TRBD2. The CDR3 totals 14 residues. The V gene end was trimmed by 5 bases and the J gene end by 6 bases; junction bases not matched to a gene: 6. In germline, CDR1 is LNHDA, CDR2 SQIVND (reference sequence).

The J gene is TRBJ2-1, the V gene TRBV6-5, with TRBD2 matching over 11 bases. Germline lookup yields CDR1 MNHEY and CDR2 SVGAGI. CDR3 length: 15 amino acids. V lost 8 bases and J lost 3; bases outside the gene matches: 6. In DNA, the CDR3 is TGTGCCAGCGGAAAGACTAGCGGGGTCTACAATGAGCAGTTCTTC. This translates into CASGKTSGVYNEQFF.

This clone was counted a single time. This chain connects TRBV28 to TRBJ2-7; 8 bases align to TRBD1. There are 16 residues in the CDR3. In germline, CDR1 is MDHEN, CDR2 SYDVKM. Germline trimming cut 4 bases from V and 2 bases from J; bases unmatched to any gene: 10. CDR3 amino acids: CASSSNPGGTPYEQYF. In DNA, the CDR3 is TGTGCCAGCAGTTCTAATCCAGGGGGCACGCCCTACGAGCAGTACTTC.

As DNA, the CDR3 is TGTGCCAGCAGCTTAACAGGGGTGGGCGAGCAGTACTTC. The encoded protein is CASSLTGVGEQYF. This chain links TRBV7-9 with TRBJ2-7; 7 positions match TRBD1. The germline CDR1 and CDR2 sequences are SEHNR and FQNEAQ (reference sequence). This CDR3 contains 13 residues. Trimming took 2 bases from V and 6 from J; bases not matched to a gene: 4. Full variable domain (remainder filled in from reference TRBV7-9 and TRBJ2-7): DTGVSQNPRHKITKRGQNVTFRCDPISEHNRLYWYRQTLGQGPEFLTYFQNEAQLEKSRLLSDRFSAERPKGSFSTLEIQRTEQGDSAMYLCASSLTGVGEQYFGPGTRLTVT.

The V call is TRBV9, the J call TRBJ2-2, with D unresolved. Between the trimmed V and J ends, which lost 0 bases and 6 bases, there was a span of 6 bases. From germline, CDR1 is SGDLS and CDR2 YYNGEE. CDR3 size: 13 residues. CDR3 nucleotides: TGTGCCAGCAGCGTAGCAGTTGCCGGGGAGCTGTTTTTT. This sequence encodes CASSVAVAGELFF.

The chain joins TRBV5-4 to TRBJ2-7, with D possibly TRBD2 on 6 matching bases. This CDR3 region has 15 residues. Trimming took off 4 bases at V and 6 bases at J, with 20 bases between the two ends. Germline V gives CDR1 SGHNT, CDR2 YYREEE (reference sequence). This CDR3 reads CASSPASGWQGEQYF. CDR3 nucleotide sequence: TGTGCCAGCAGCCCTGCAAGCGGGTGGCAGGGCGAGCAGTACTTC.

The chain combines TRBV30 with TRBJ2-6; 14 bases agree with TRBD2. This CDR3 comprises 23 residues. Trimming removed 4 bases from V and 1 base from J; junction bases left unmatched: 21. From germline, CDR1 is GTSNPN and CDR2 SVGIG (reference sequence). The CDR3 DNA sequence: TGTGCCTGGACCCATTACGGACTAGCGGGAGGCCGGCGACCTGGGTCTGGGGCCAACGTCCTGACTTTC. Translating gives CAWTHYGLAGGRRPGSGANVLTF. The full variable domain, completed using reference TRBV30 and TRBJ2-6, is SQTIHQWPATLVQPVGSPLSLECTVEGTSNPNLYWYRQAAGRGLQLLFYSVGIGQISSEVPQNLSASRPQDRQFILSSKKLLLSDSGFYLCAWTHYGLAGGRRPGSGANVLTFGAGSRLTVL.

In nucleotides, the CDR3 is TGTGCCAGCCGGACGGCCGGGACAGGGGGCTGGGATGAGCAGTTCTTC. This sequence encodes CASRTAGTGGWDEQFF. The chain links TRBV28 to TRBJ2-1, with 12 bases that match TRBD1. V gave up 8 bases and J gave up 8 bases; unmatched junction bases: 13. The germline V gene has CDR1 MDHEN and CDR2 SYDVKM. The CDR3 length is 16 residues.

V is TRBV29-1 and J is TRBJ1-3, with 9 nucleotides matching TRBD1. Germline V gives CDR1 SQVTM, CDR2 ANQGSEA. With 4 bases clipped from V and 0 bases from J, the junction kept 7 bases outside the gene matches. The CDR3 contains 16 residues. CDR3 region: CSVAGTGGFSGNTIYF. The CDR3 nucleotides are TGCAGCGTTGCAGGAACAGGGGGCTTCTCTGGAAACACCATATATTTT.

The chain carries TRBV7-2 and TRBJ2-5; 11 bases agree with TRBD2. The J call may not be correct, given that the DNA end is closer to TRBJ2-7. The germline V gene encodes CDR1 SGHTA and CDR2 FQGNSA. The CDR3 length is 15 residues. CDR3 region: CASSSGGLAVYEQYF. The CDR3 DNA is TGTGCCAGCAGCTCAGGGGGACTAGCGGTCTACGAGCAGTACTTC.

This chain connects TRBV5-4 to TRBJ2-7, with 13 bases identical to TRBD2. Germline CDR1 SGHNT, CDR2 YYREEE (reference sequence). The CDR3 loop spans 15 amino acids. The V segment lost 2 bases and the J segment 7 bases; nucleotides outside the gene matches: 6. In nucleotides, the CDR3 is TGTGCCAGCAGCTTAACTAGCGGGAGGGCGGTTGAGCAGTACTTC. The encoded protein is CASSLTSGRAVEQYF.

The chain is built from TRBV27 and TRBJ2-5; D gene unclear. V shed 2 bases and J shed 0 bases, with 4 bases lying between them. The germline V gene encodes CDR1 MNHEY and CDR2 SMNVEV (reference sequence). The CDR3 runs to 13 residues. CDR3: CASSLLYQETQYF. The CDR3 bases are TGTGCCAGCAGTTTACTGTACCAAGAGACCCAGTACTTC.

This clone was seen a handful of times. The rearrangement uses TRBV15 and TRBJ2-1, with 8 bases identical to TRBD1. Germline lookup yields CDR1 LNHNV and CDR2 YYDKDF (reference sequence). Trimming at V came to 1 base and at J to 4 bases, leaving 3 bases not matched to a gene. CDR3 length equals 15 residues. The CDR3 DNA reads as TGTGCCACCAGCAGAGCCGGGACAGGTTACAATGAGCAGTTCTTC. Its protein product is CATSRAGTGYNEQFF.